The following is a TCR beta chain sequence with its context. These data come from a study of shared clonotypes between healthy human individuals. CD45RO negativity and positive selection for CCR7 defined naive CD8 cells, a population that excluded terminally differentiated effector memory CD45RA+ cells. The ends lost 4 bases at V and 5 bases at J; junction bases unmatched: 6. Germline lookup yields CDR1 SGHNT and CDR2 YYREEE (reference sequence). The CDR3 runs 15 residues. Using immunoSEQ multiplex PCR, the repertoire was profiled, and TCRdb retains in-frame clones only, with some absent. The sample consists of about 650,000 clones, 95% to 96% of them appearing once.

The receptor was isolated from a young woman in good health. Sequences were obtained from naive CD8+ T cells sorted from blood. This chain links TRBV5-4 with TRBJ2-1; 10 bases fit TRBD2. The CDR3 DNA is TGTGCCAGCAGCCCCCCTAGCGGGAGCAACAATGAGCAGTTCTTC. Protein product: CASSPPSGSNNEQFF.